This T cell receptor beta chain was obtained from a study of Graves' ophthalmopathy and Graves' hyperthyroidism. RNA transcripts were the template, and TCR beta CDR3 regions were amplified from them. The first round was an RT-PCR with HTBI primers, and the second round was a multiplex PCR. One entry per CDR3 protein, called by TCRdb with MiXCR from the multiplex PCR reads. Seen here are approximately 700,000 distinct CDR3 sequences, about two fifths observed once, and the top ten hold around 3%. This clonotype was counted ten times or more. The CDR3 is 12 amino acids. V was shortened by 0 bases and J by 7 bases, with 7 bases between the two germline ends. In germline, CDR1 is SGHDN, CDR2 FVKESK.

V and J are TRBV14 and TRBJ2-7, with D uncertain. The TCR comes from an adult man with Graves' ophthalmopathy. Material for sequencing was peripheral blood. CDR3: CASSQEFGEQYF. In DNA form, the CDR3 reads TGTGCCAGCAGCCAAGAGTTCGGTGAGCAGTACTTC.